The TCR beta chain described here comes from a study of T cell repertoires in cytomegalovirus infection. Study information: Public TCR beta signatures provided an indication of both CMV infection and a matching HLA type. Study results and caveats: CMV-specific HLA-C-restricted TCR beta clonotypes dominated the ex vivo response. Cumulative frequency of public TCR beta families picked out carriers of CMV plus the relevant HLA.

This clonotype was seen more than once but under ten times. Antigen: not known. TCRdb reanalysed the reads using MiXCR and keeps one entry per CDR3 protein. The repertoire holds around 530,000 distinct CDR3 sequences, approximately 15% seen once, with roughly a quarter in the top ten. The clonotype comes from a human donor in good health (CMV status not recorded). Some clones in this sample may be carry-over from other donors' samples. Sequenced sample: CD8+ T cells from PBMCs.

This CDR3 reads CAIRMGGNTEAFF. The CDR3, as DNA: TGTGCCATCCGCATGGGGGGGAACACTGAAGCTTTCTTT. The chain joins TRBV10-3 to TRBJ1-1, with D tentatively TRBD1 (5 bases). CDR1 and CDR2 from the germline V gene are ENHRY and SYGVKD. V lost 8 bases, J lost 1 base, and 11 bases lay in between. The CDR3 covers 13 residues.